Sequencing of this TCR beta chain was carried out in a study of breast tumors, draining lymph nodes, adjacent tissues. TCRdb itself ran the multiplex PCR reads through MiXCR, one entry per CDR3 protein. Here the sample spans about 15,000 distinct CDR3 sequences, approximately 55% being singletons. This CDR3 region has 14 residues. V trimming: 4 bases; J trimming: 2 bases; junction bases outside the gene matches: 1. Germline loops: CDR1 SGHTS, CDR2 YDEGEE. This clonotype was detected ten times or more. Its antigen is still unknown. Study conclusions and caveats: The lymph node origin of tumor T cells was framed as consistent with a hypothesis, not demonstrated. The data were judged consistent with most tumor T cells coming from lymph node and expanding in tumor. Luminal-like breast cancer showed significantly greater tumor-nontumor repertoire similarity than basal-like breast cancer did. Tumors had less TCR diversity than lymph nodes, more than nontumor tissue.

The TCR sequence derives from a female donor with breast cancer. Some clones in this sample may be carry-over from other donors' samples. The sample comprised tumor-adjacent breast tissue. This chain connects TRBV5-8 to TRBJ2-5; 11 bases match TRBD1. The CDR3 here is CASSRDRGQETQYF. CDR3 nucleotide sequence: TGTGCCAGCAGCAGGGACAGGGGGCAAGAGACCCAGTACTTC.